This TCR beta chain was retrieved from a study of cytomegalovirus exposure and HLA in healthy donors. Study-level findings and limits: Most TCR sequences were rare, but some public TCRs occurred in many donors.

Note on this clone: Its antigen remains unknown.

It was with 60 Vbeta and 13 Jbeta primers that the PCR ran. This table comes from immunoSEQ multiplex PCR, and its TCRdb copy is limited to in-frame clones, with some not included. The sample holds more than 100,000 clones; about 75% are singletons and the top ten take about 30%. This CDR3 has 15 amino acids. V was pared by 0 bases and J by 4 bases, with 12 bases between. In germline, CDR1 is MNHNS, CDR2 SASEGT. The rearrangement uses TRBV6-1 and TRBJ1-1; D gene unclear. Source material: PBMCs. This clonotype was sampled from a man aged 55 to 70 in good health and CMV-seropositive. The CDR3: CASSEARFPGTEAFF. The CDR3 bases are TGTGCCAGCAGTGAAGCTCGATTCCCCGGCACTGAAGCTTTCTTT.